These 28 T cell receptor beta chains were all obtained from the same sample, sequenced in a study of beta chain features in type 1 diabetes. Overall study results and limits: Within each of all four CD4+ subsets, Type 1 diabetes patients had TCRB CDR3s that were moderately but significantly shorter.

The whole isolated RNA underwent reverse transcription, so sequencing captured expressed TCRB transcripts. The assay was immunoSEQ multiplex PCR, and TCRdb's table has in-frame clones only and misses some. The sample has 250,000 to 300,000 clones; around an eighth are singletons. No cognate antigen is known for these TCRs. The specimen sequenced was naive CD4+ T cells from blood. Receptor source: a man aged 25 to 40 with type 1 diabetes.

V is TRBV5-4 and J is TRBJ2-6; 8 bases align to TRBD2. This CDR3 contains 15 residues. Germline loops: CDR1 SGHNT, CDR2 YYREEE (reference sequence). V lost 2 bases to trimming and J lost 4 bases; unmatched junction nucleotides: 2. CDR3 sequence: CASSFGGAGANVLTF. CDR3 DNA sequence: TGTGCCAGCAGCTTCGGGGGGGCCGGGGCCAACGTCCTGACTTTC.

V gene TRBV28 combines with J gene TRBJ2-7; 12 bases map to TRBD1. This CDR3 is built from 12 residues. Germline CDR1 reads MDHEN; CDR2 reads SYDVKM. V was pared by 11 bases and J by 5 bases, with 4 bases of the junction left unmatched. CDR3 in amino acids: CAGGTGGHEQYF. In nucleotides, the CDR3 is TGTGCCGGAGGGACAGGGGGCCACGAGCAGTACTTC.

The chain carries TRBV6-5 and TRBJ2-7; 7 bases are a match to TRBD1. The CDR3 loop spans 16 amino acids. Germline V CDR1 and CDR2: MNHEY, SVGAGI. Germline trimming cut 0 bases from V and 0 bases from J; bases unmatched to any gene: 5. In DNA form, the CDR3 reads TGTGCCAGCAGTTACTCGGGACAGAGATACTCCTACGAGCAGTACTTC. Translating it yields CASSYSGQRYSYEQYF.

This clone showed up just a few times. This chain connects TRBV18 to TRBJ2-3, with D perhaps TRBD1 (6 bases). Germline CDR1 is KGHSH and CDR2 is LQKENI. The CDR3 is 13 residues long. V was shortened by 6 bases and J by 4 bases, with 11 bases between the two germline ends. For the CDR3, the DNA is TGTGCCAGCTCTGTGGGACAAGCAGATACGCAGTATTTT. Its translation: CASSVGQADTQYF.

The chain joins TRBV7-2 to TRBJ2-3; the D is unclear. The CDR3 is 12 amino acids. Between the trimmed V and J ends, which lost 1 base and 7 bases, there was a span of 6 bases. Germline V gives CDR1 SGHTA, CDR2 FQGNSA. The CDR3 region has the DNA TGTGCCAGCAGCTTAGGAACTCATACGCAGTATTTT. It is translated as CASSLGTHTQYF.

The gene calls are TRBV2 and TRBJ2-5, with 7 nucleotides matching TRBD2. The CDR3 spans 15 residues. CDR1 and CDR2 from the germline V gene are SNHLY and FYNNEI. J lost 1 base, V lost 7 bases, and 9 bases had no gene match. CDR3 loop: CASTTPSSGQETQYF. CDR3 bases: TGTGCCAGCACTACCCCCTCTAGCGGCCAAGAGACCCAGTACTTC.

A few counts support this clone. The genes are TRBV6-6 and TRBJ2-7; D gene unclear. Germline V lookup: CDR1 MNHNY, CDR2 SVGAGI (reference sequence). V dropped 6 bases and J dropped 9 bases, with 12 bases sitting between them. CDR3 length equals 11 residues. CDR3 bases: TGTGCCAGCAGCGGAGAGGCTAGGCAGTACTTC. Translating gives CASSGEARQYF.

This sequence joins TRBV7-2 and TRBJ1-2, with D uncertain. Trimming removed 3 bases from V and 8 bases from J, with 16 bases in between. Germline V gene lookup returns CDR1 SGHTA and CDR2 FQGNSA. The CDR3 length is 14 residues. CDR3 nucleotide sequence: TGTGCCAGCAGCTTGGCTCCTCAGGATTTAGGCTACACCTTC. As protein: CASSLAPQDLGYTF.

This chain uses TRBV6-1 with TRBJ2-7, with D maybe TRBD1 (5 bases). This CDR3 has 13 residues. Trimming left V 8 bases short and J 2 bases short, with 13 bases between. Germline assignment: CDR1 MNHNS and CDR2 SASEGT. CDR3 sequence: CASVDRQTYEQYF. The CDR3 nucleotides are TGTGCCAGCGTTGACAGACAAACCTACGAGCAGTACTTC.

V is TRBV25-1 and J is TRBJ2-7; TRBD1 is a possible D gene (6 bases). Trimming removed 5 bases from V and 6 bases from J, with 14 bases in between. CDR1 and CDR2 from the germline V gene are MGHDK and SYGVNS. The CDR3 consists of 13 residues. CDR3 protein: CASSPQGYLEQYF. Written as DNA, the CDR3 is TGTGCCAGCAGTCCACAGGGCTATCTCGAGCAGTACTTC.

Here the CDR3 DNA reads TGTGCCACCAGCAGAGATAGATTGGTGACAGCTCCGGGCAATCAGCCCCAGCATTTT. Translation: CATSRDRLVTAPGNQPQHF. This chain joins TRBV15 and TRBJ1-5, with D tentatively TRBD1 (5 bases). Per the germline V gene, CDR1 is LNHNV and CDR2 is YYDKDF (reference sequence). The CDR3 length is 19 residues. V shed 0 bases and J shed 2 bases, with 20 bases lying between them.

This clone was counted only a few times. This sequence joins TRBV14 and TRBJ2-4; TRBD1 matches 8 bases. This CDR3 is built from 16 residues. The ends lost 6 bases at V and 0 bases at J; junction bases unmatched: 7. Germline loops: CDR1 SGHDN, CDR2 FVKESK. DNA for the CDR3: TGTGCCAGCAGTCCAGGACAGGGCCTAGCCAAAAACATTCAGTACTTC. This translates into CASSPGQGLAKNIQYF.

The chain uses TRBV7-9 and TRBJ2-2, with TRBD2 matching over 12 bases. Germline-derived CDR1 and CDR2 are SEHNR and FQNEAQ (reference sequence). Losses at the gene ends were 5 bases for V and 4 bases for J; bases not matched to a gene: 5. There are 16 residues in the CDR3. CDR3 loop: CASSRLAGVGTGELFF. Here the CDR3 DNA reads TGTGCCAGCAGCCGACTAGCGGGAGTCGGCACCGGGGAGCTGTTTTTT. Full variable domain (missing parts from reference TRBV7-9 and TRBJ2-2): DTGVSQNPRHKITKRGQNVTFRCDPISEHNRLYWYRQTLGQGPEFLTYFQNEAQLEKSRLLSDRFSAERPKGSFSTLEIQRTEQGDSAMYLCASSRLAGVGTGELFFGEGSRLTVL.

There are a few counts of this clone. V usage is TRBV9 and J usage is TRBJ2-3, with 11 bases lining up with TRBD2. Germline assignment: CDR1 SGDLS and CDR2 YYNGEE. This CDR3 spans 14 amino acids. Unmatched junction bases numbered 7, after V lost 4 bases and J lost 9 bases. CDR3: CASSLAGGPRTQYF. CDR3 coding DNA: TGTGCCAGCAGCTTAGCGGGAGGGCCGAGGACGCAGTATTTT.

This sequence joins TRBV28 and TRBJ1-4, with D maybe TRBD1 (5 bases). Germline CDR1 MDHEN, CDR2 SYDVKM. This CDR3 spans 15 amino acids. V dropped 6 bases and J dropped 0 bases, with 11 bases sitting between them. CDR3 sequence: CASRNPQATNEKLFF. The CDR3 bases are TGTGCCAGCAGGAATCCACAGGCAACTAATGAAAAACTGTTTTTT.

J is TRBJ1-5 and V is TRBV19; TRBD1 is a possible D gene (5 bases). This CDR3 region has 13 residues. V gave up 11 bases and J gave up 2 bases, with 13 bases separating them. Germline V lookup: CDR1 LNHDA, CDR2 SQIVND (reference sequence). The CDR3 DNA sequence: TGTGCCGGAGGGCAGGGACGCAATCAGCCCCAGCATTTT. Translating gives CAGGQGRNQPQHF. The full variable domain, with the rest looked up from reference TRBV19 and TRBJ1-5, is DGGITQSPKYLFRKEGQNVTLSCEQNLNHDAMYWYRQDPGQGLRLIYYSQIVNDFQKGDIAEGYSVSREKKESFPLTVTSAQKNPTAFYLCAGGQGRNQPQHFGDGTRLSIL.

The gene calls are TRBV12-5 and TRBJ2-3; unclear D gene. From germline, CDR1 is LGHNT and CDR2 FRNRAP. The CDR3 spans 13 residues. V dropped 6 bases and J dropped 3 bases, with 10 bases sitting between them. The CDR3 DNA reads as TGTGCTAGTGGCCCCTCGAGTACAGATACGCAGTATTTT. Encoded protein: CASGPSSTDTQYF.

This clone was observed a few times. This chain links TRBV2 with TRBJ2-1, with TRBD2 matching 8 bases. Unmatched junction bases numbered 4, after V lost 3 bases and J lost 3 bases. From germline, CDR1 is SNHLY and CDR2 FYNNEI. This CDR3 spans 15 amino acids. As DNA, the CDR3 is TGTGCCAGCAGTGAGGTTACTAGCGGCTACAATGAGCAGTTCTTC. Translating gives CASSEVTSGYNEQFF.

The rearrangement uses TRBV28 and TRBJ2-7; possibly TRBD2 for D (5 bases). CDR1 is MDHEN, CDR2 SYDVKM, per germline. V lost 3 bases, J lost 2 bases, and 11 bases lay in between. There are 14 residues in the CDR3. Here the CDR3 reads CASSLWGEPYEQYF. The CDR3 DNA reads TGTGCCAGCAGTTTGTGGGGAGAACCCTACGAGCAGTACTTC.

This clone was counted between two and nine times. V gene TRBV7-2 combines with J gene TRBJ2-2, with 7 nucleotides matching TRBD1. Per the germline V gene, CDR1 is SGHTA and CDR2 is FQGNSA. V lost 5 bases, J lost 0 bases, and 9 bases stayed unmatched. This CDR3 is built from 17 residues. CDR3 sequence (DNA): TGTGCCAGCAGCACTGCAGTGGGGACAGCGAACACCGGGGAGCTGTTTTTT. The encoded protein is CASSTAVGTANTGELFF.

This clone was observed a few times. This chain links TRBV5-1 with TRBJ1-4, with D uncertain. CDR3 size: 17 residues. Germline assignment: CDR1 SGHRS and CDR2 YFSETQ. Trimming removed 1 base from V and 8 bases from J, with 21 bases in between. CDR3 nucleotide sequence: TGCGCCAGCAGCTTGCTGATCGCGAGGGCATGTGAAGAAAAACTGTTTTTT. This gives the protein CASSLLIARACEEKLFF. Full variable domain (missing parts from reference TRBV5-1 and TRBJ1-4): KAGVTQTPRYLIKTRGQQVTLSCSPISGHRSVSWYQQTPGQGLQFLFEYFSETQRNKGNFPGRFSGRQFSNSRSEMNVSTLELGDSALYLCASSLLIARACEEKLFFGSGTQLSVL.

This clone turned up a few times. The genes are TRBV5-1 and TRBJ2-5; tentative D call: TRBD2 (6 bases). The CDR3 runs to 16 residues. Germline V gene data show CDR1 as SGHRS and CDR2 as YFSETQ. The V end lost 4 bases, the J end lost 7 bases, and 23 bases lay between the germline ends. CDR3 sequence: CASSGSTGDRIGTQYF. DNA of the CDR3: TGCGCCAGCAGCGGTTCAACGGGAGATCGGATAGGGACCCAGTACTTC.

The V call is TRBV5-1, the J call TRBJ2-2, with TRBD2 identical over 8 bases. Germline lookup yields CDR1 SGHRS and CDR2 YFSETQ. The CDR3 loop spans 15 amino acids. V lost 4 bases and J lost 4; bases outside the gene matches: 6. The CDR3 DNA sequence: TGCGCCAGCAGCAAAGCGGGAGTAGGCACCGGGGAGCTGTTTTTT. This codes for CASSKAGVGTGELFF. Full variable domain (missing parts from reference TRBV5-1 and TRBJ2-2): KAGVTQTPRYLIKTRGQQVTLSCSPISGHRSVSWYQQTPGQGLQFLFEYFSETQRNKGNFPGRFSGRQFSNSRSEMNVSTLELGDSALYLCASSKAGVGTGELFFGEGSRLTVL.

A few counts support this clone. The chain uses TRBV27 and TRBJ2-4; no definite D call. The CDR3 length is 15 residues. Trimming left V 5 bases short and J 3 bases short, with 14 bases between. Germline CDR1 is MNHEY and CDR2 is SMNVEV (reference sequence). The CDR3 DNA is TGTGCCAGCAGTCTAGGAGCTTCGGGCAAAAACATTCAGTACTTC. This gives the protein CASSLGASGKNIQYF.

This clone has only a few counts. The rearrangement uses TRBV6-5 and TRBJ2-2; weak D call: TRBD1 (6 bases). The V and J ends lost 9 bases and 5 bases respectively, with 10 bases between them. Germline V gene sequence: CDR1 MNHEY, CDR2 SVGAGI. The CDR3 extends over 12 amino acids. In DNA, the CDR3 is TGTGCCAGTAAGGGGACAACCGGGGAGCTGTTTTTT. Amino acid sequence: CASKGTTGELFF.

The rearrangement links TRBV9 to TRBJ2-2; D is ambiguous. The CDR3 runs 14 residues. Germline V gene data show CDR1 as SGDLS and CDR2 as YYNGEE. Trimming stripped 0 bases from V and 5 bases from J, with 8 bases between. The CDR3 protein is CASSVVVETGELFF. CDR3 DNA: TGTGCCAGCAGCGTAGTCGTGGAGACCGGGGAGCTGTTTTTT.

Only a few counts were recorded for this clone. The rearrangement joins TRBV7-9 to TRBJ2-5; perhaps TRBD1 as D (5 bases). The CDR3 has 15 residues. Per germline, CDR1 SEHNR and CDR2 FQNEAQ (reference sequence). Trimming stripped 3 bases from V and 0 bases from J, with 11 bases between. CDR3 in amino acids: CASSLETVYQETQYF. The CDR3 DNA reads as TGTGCCAGCAGCTTGGAGACAGTGTACCAAGAGACCCAGTACTTC.

The chain employs TRBV5-1 and TRBJ2-7; maybe TRBD1 (5 bases). The germline CDR1 and CDR2 sequences are SGHRS and YFSETQ. V was shortened by 1 base and J by 3 bases, with 11 bases between the two germline ends. The CDR3 length is 14 residues. The DNA for the CDR3 is TGCGCCAGCAGCTTGTCCCAGGGCGACTACGAGCAGTACTTC. Amino acid sequence: CASSLSQGDYEQYF.